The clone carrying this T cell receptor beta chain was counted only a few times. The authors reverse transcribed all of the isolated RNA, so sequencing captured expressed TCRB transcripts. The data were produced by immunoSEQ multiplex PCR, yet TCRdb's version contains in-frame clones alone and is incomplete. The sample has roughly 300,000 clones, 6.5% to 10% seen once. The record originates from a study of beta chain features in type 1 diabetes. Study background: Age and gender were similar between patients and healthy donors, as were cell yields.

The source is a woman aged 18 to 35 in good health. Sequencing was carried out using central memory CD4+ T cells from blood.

CDR3 DNA sequence: TGTGCCAGCAGCTTAGGATCGGCCGGGACAGGACCTGGAAACACCATATATTTT. Its translation is CASSLGSAGTGPGNTIYF. This rearrangement joins TRBV7-8 to TRBJ1-3; 8 bases match TRBD1. The CDR3 is 18 residues long. CDR1 and CDR2 from the germline V gene are SGHVS and FQNEAQ. The J segment lost 2 bases and the V segment lost 1 base, leaving 10 bases of the junction unmatched.